Each of the 17 T cell receptor beta chains below was sequenced from the same sample in a study of PD-L1 blockade in urothelial cancer. This sample's time point: peripheral blood 6 weeks after treatment start. Generated by immunoSEQ multiplex PCR, the TCRdb table keeps only in-frame clones and is missing some. There are roughly 120,000 clones in the sample; 85% to 90% occur only once, and around 1.7% lies in the top ten. Sample: PBMCs, taken around atezolizumab (anti-PD-L1) treatment. All receptors derive from a man between 60 and 70 years old with urothelial cancer.

V usage is TRBV11-3 and J usage is TRBJ2-2; D is perhaps TRBD2 (6 bases). CDR3 length: 14 residues. Germline V gene sequence: CDR1 SGHNT, CDR2 YENEEA. Trimming removed 5 bases at V and 1 base at J, with 8 bases between. In DNA form, the CDR3 reads TGTGCCAGCAGCGGGGACTTGAACACCGGGGAGCTGTTTTTT. Translating it yields CASSGDLNTGELFF.

This chain joins TRBV10-1 and TRBJ1-2, with 8 bases matching TRBD1. CDR3 length: 12 residues. The J segment lost 7 bases and the V segment lost 8 bases, leaving 6 bases of the junction unmatched. CDR1 and CDR2 (germline): WNHNN, SYGVQD (reference sequence). Written as DNA, the CDR3 is TGCGCCAGCTGGGGACAGGTGACTGGCTACACCTTC. As protein: CASWGQVTGYTF.

The chain is built from TRBV5-4 and TRBJ2-7; weak D call: TRBD1 (5 bases). Trimming removed 3 bases from V and 3 bases from J, with 13 bases in between. Germline V gives CDR1 SGHNT, CDR2 YYREEE (reference sequence). CDR3 length: 14 residues. CDR3 region: CASSSQGRVYEQYF. The CDR3 coding sequence is TGTGCCAGCAGCTCCCAGGGCAGGGTCTACGAGCAGTACTTC.

The gene calls are TRBV10-3 and TRBJ1-2; 9 bases map to TRBD1. This CDR3 is 21 amino acids long. V lost 4 bases and J lost 6; bases outside the gene matches: 27. Per the germline V gene, CDR1 is ENHRY and CDR2 is SYGVKD. The CDR3 loop reads CAISVLTIGLSEGQGMNGYTF. CDR3 DNA sequence: TGTGCCATCAGTGTGCTGACAATCGGGTTGTCGGAGGGACAGGGAATGAATGGCTACACCTTC.

The rearrangement uses TRBV11-2 and TRBJ2-7; D is uncertain. V dropped 1 base and J dropped 3 bases, with 7 bases sitting between them. Germline CDR1 and CDR2: SGHAT and FQNNGV. The CDR3 is 13 amino acids. CDR3 DNA sequence: TGTGCCAGCAGCTTAGTAGGCGGCTACGAGCAGTACTTC. It encodes CASSLVGGYEQYF.

V gene TRBV4-1 combines with J gene TRBJ1-4; 7 bases align to TRBD1. The CDR3 extends over 16 amino acids. J was trimmed by 0 bases and V by 0 bases; bases with no gene match: 1. Germline V gene sequence: CDR1 MGHRA, CDR2 YSYEKL. The CDR3 bases are TGCGCCAGCAGCCAAGAGGGACAGCCAACTAATGAAAAACTGTTTTTT. It is translated as CASSQEGQPTNEKLFF.

The chain joins TRBV27 to TRBJ2-7, with TRBD1 as a possible D gene (6 bases). Germline loops: CDR1 MNHEY, CDR2 SMNVEV (reference sequence). Deletions cut 5 bases from V and 0 bases from J, with 11 bases between. This CDR3 has 14 amino acids. DNA for the CDR3: TGTGCCAGCAGTCTGCCGGGACACTCCTACGAGCAGTACTTC. Its protein product is CASSLPGHSYEQYF.

The chain links TRBV6-1 to TRBJ2-6; D remains unclear. Trimming removed 6 bases from V and 3 bases from J, with 12 bases in between. The CDR3 is made up of 15 amino acids. CDR1 and CDR2 (germline): MNHNS, SASEGT. The CDR3, as DNA: TGTGCCAGCAGCCCCGTCTCGGTTGGGGCCAACGTCCTGACTTTC. Translated, it gives CASSPVSVGANVLTF.

With regard to this clone: Other DNA sequences from this sample encode an identical CDR3 as well. The V and J genes are TRBV7-9 and TRBJ2-7; the D is unclear. Trimming removed 4 bases at V and 2 bases at J, with 3 bases between. This CDR3 contains 11 residues. The V gene's germline CDR1 is SEHNR and CDR2 FQNEAQ (reference sequence). The CDR3 bases are TGTGCCAGCAGCTCAGCCTACGAGCAGTACTTC. Residues: CASSSAYEQYF.

The chain has TRBV4-2 and TRBJ2-1; 8 bases align to TRBD2. The CDR3 extends over 18 amino acids. CDR1 LGHNA and CDR2 YNFKEQ come from the germline V gene. J gave up 7 bases and V 2 bases, and 16 bases lay outside the gene matches. DNA of the CDR3: TGTGCCAGCAGCCAAACTGGACTAGCCTTAGCGCGTGGTAATGAGCAGTTCTTC. Translation: CASSQTGLALARGNEQFF.

This chain joins TRBV5-1 and TRBJ2-5, with 9 bases that match TRBD1. J gave up 1 base and V 0 bases, and 4 bases lay outside the gene matches. The CDR3 sequence is 16 residues long. Germline V gives CDR1 SGHRS, CDR2 YFSETQ. The CDR3 sequence is CASSLEDRGSQETQYF. CDR3 sequence (DNA): TGCGCCAGCAGCTTGGAGGACAGGGGTTCCCAAGAGACCCAGTACTTC.

The chain combines TRBV5-1 with TRBJ1-1, with D uncertain. Trimming took off 0 bases at V and 5 bases at J, with 11 bases between the two ends. Germline assignment: CDR1 SGHRS and CDR2 YFSETQ. CDR3 length: 14 residues. DNA for the CDR3: TGCGCCAGCAGCTTGGCTGTGCGGGGTACTGAAGCTTTCTTT. It codes for CASSLAVRGTEAFF.

The CDR3 coding sequence is TGTGCCAGCAGTTTAGTTGCAGGGGTCGGGCAGTACTTC. It encodes CASSLVAGVGQYF. The rearrangement links TRBV28 to TRBJ2-7, with D possibly being TRBD1 (6 bases). The V end was cut by 2 bases, the J end by 9 bases, with 14 bases between. The CDR3 loop spans 13 amino acids. Germline V CDR1 and CDR2: MDHEN, SYDVKM.

This clone has just one count. J is TRBJ2-5 and V is TRBV30; 11 bases are a match to TRBD1. This CDR3 is built from 14 residues. Germline V gene sequence: CDR1 GTSNPN, CDR2 SVGIG (reference sequence). V was pared by 2 bases and J by 10 bases, with 9 bases of the junction left unmatched. The CDR3 DNA reads as TGTGCCTGGAGTTGGACAGGGGGCCAGCGCGTCCAGTACTTC. Translation: CAWSWTGGQRVQYF. The variable domain in full, completed from reference TRBV30 and TRBJ2-5, reads SQTIHQWPATLVQPVGSPLSLECTVEGTSNPNLYWYRQAAGRGLQLLFYSVGIGQISSEVPQNLSASRPQDRQFILSSKKLLLSDSGFYLCAWSWTGGQRVQYFGPGTRLLVL.

The rearrangement links TRBV6-5 to TRBJ1-2; unclear D gene. The V end was cut by 4 bases, the J end by 0 bases, with 9 bases between. This CDR3 contains 14 residues. The germline CDR1 and CDR2 sequences are MNHEY and SVGAGI. Here the CDR3 DNA reads TGTGCCAGCAGTTCCCGGGAGGCTAACTATGGCTACACCTTC. Its protein product is CASSSREANYGYTF.

This sequence joins TRBV9 and TRBJ2-1; 7 bases align to TRBD2. CDR1 SGDLS and CDR2 YYNGEE come from the germline V gene. The trim removed 4 bases at V and 0 bases at J, leaving 4 bases unmatched. The CDR3 contains 15 residues. For the CDR3, the DNA is TGTGCCAGCAGCCCCGGGGGGAGCTCCTACAATGAGCAGTTCTTC. This translates into CASSPGGSSYNEQFF.

The CDR3 is CASSLGVGGHSDTQYF. CDR3 sequence (DNA): TGTGCCAGCAGCTTAGGAGTGGGCGGGCACTCGGATACGCAGTATTTT. The chain employs TRBV7-9 and TRBJ2-3; perhaps TRBD2 as D (5 bases). The CDR3 totals 16 residues. The V and J ends lost 1 base and 6 bases respectively, with 17 bases between them. The germline gives CDR1 SEHNR, CDR2 FQNEAQ (reference sequence).